The 22 T cell receptor beta chains in this list originate from one sample, sequenced in a study of CD8 T cells in ankylosing spondylitis. TCRdb used MiXCR to reprocess the 5' RACE reads, holding one entry per CDR3 protein. The sample yields about 340,000 distinct CDR3 sequences, roughly 22% seen once. Sequencing was performed on blood, either unsorted or a sorted T cell fraction (not recorded which). Source of these receptors: a male donor with ankylosing spondylitis or in good health (not recorded which).

In DNA form, the CDR3 reads TGCAGTCCGCCCCCGGTAGGGGAGCGGGGGGCAAGCACAGATACGCAGTATTTT. Its protein is CSPPPVGERGASTDTQYF. The chain combines TRBV20-1 with TRBJ2-3; 9 nucleotides agree with TRBD2. In germline, CDR1 is DFQATT, CDR2 SNEGSKA (reference sequence). The CDR3 covers 18 residues. Trimming removed 8 bases from V and 0 bases from J; junction bases left unmatched: 18.

The CDR3 sequence: CASSTGTGLCSYEQYF. For the CDR3, the DNA is TGTGCCAGCAGCACCGGGACAGGCCTGTGCTCCTACGAGCAGTACTTC. The gene calls are TRBV5-5 and TRBJ2-7; 8 nucleotides align to TRBD1. V trimming: 4 bases; J trimming: 0 bases; junction bases outside the gene matches: 9. From germline, CDR1 is SGHKS and CDR2 YYEKEE (reference sequence). The CDR3 extends over 16 amino acids.

In this sample, this clonotype turned up many times. The V and J genes are TRBV20-1 and TRBJ2-5, with TRBD2 identical over 11 bases. V shed 0 bases and J 2 bases; nucleotides not matched to a gene: 8. The CDR3 sequence is 17 residues long. CDR1 is DFQATT and CDR2 is SNEGSKA in the germline V gene (reference sequence). The CDR3 DNA reads as TGCAGTGCTAGAGATCTATGGACTAGCGGGCCTCAAGAGACCCAGTACTTC. Its protein product is CSARDLWTSGPQETQYF.

This clonotype was seen repeatedly, ten times or more. The V call is TRBV12-3 or TRBV12-4, the J call TRBJ2-3; D is unresolved. This CDR3 has 14 residues. The V gene lost 7 bases and the J gene lost 5 bases, with 16 bases spanning the gap. The CDR3 loop reads CASIDSFLGDTQYF. The CDR3 DNA follows: TGTGCCAGCATTGACTCCTTTCTGGGAGATACGCAGTATTTT.

V gene TRBV6-1 combines with J gene TRBJ2-3; unclear D gene. V gave up 1 base and J gave up 6 bases, with 11 bases separating them. Germline V gene lookup returns CDR1 MNHNS and CDR2 SASEGT. This CDR3 spans 14 amino acids. The CDR3 here is CASSEESALDTQYF. The CDR3 nucleotides are TGTGCCAGCAGTGAAGAAAGCGCCCTGGATACGCAGTATTTT.

The chain combines TRBV30 with TRBJ2-1, with 11 bases fitting TRBD2. V dropped 6 bases and J dropped 0; count of bases not matched to a gene: 1. CDR1 is GTSNPN and CDR2 is SVGIG in the germline V gene (reference sequence). The CDR3 length is 14 residues. In nucleotides, the CDR3 is TGTGCCTGTACTAGCGGGAGCTCCTACAATGAGCAGTTCTTC. Amino acid sequence: CACTSGSSYNEQFF.

The rearrangement uses TRBV3-1 and TRBJ2-1, with 12 positions matching TRBD2. The CDR3 is made up of 16 amino acids. V was clipped by 2 bases and J by 5 bases; unmatched bases: 4. Germline V gene data show CDR1 as LGHDT and CDR2 as YNNKEL (reference sequence). CDR3 in amino acids: CASSQKLAGGDNEQFF. Here the CDR3 DNA reads TGTGCCAGCAGCCAAAAACTAGCGGGGGGCGACAATGAGCAGTTCTTC.

This clonotype has just a few counts. This sequence joins TRBV7-9 and TRBJ2-5; perhaps TRBD2 as D (6 bases). The CDR3 runs 14 residues. V was shortened by 5 bases and J by 5 bases, with 15 bases between the two germline ends. CDR1 and CDR2 from the germline V gene are SEHNR and FQNEAQ (reference sequence). This CDR3 is CASSPWEERETQYF. CDR3 sequence (DNA): TGTGCCAGCAGCCCCTGGGAGGAGCGGGAGACCCAGTACTTC.

This clonotype was seen only a few times. The rearrangement links TRBV4-1 to TRBJ2-5, with D possibly TRBD1 on 5 matching bases. This CDR3 contains 15 residues. Trimming took off 3 bases at V and 4 bases at J, with 15 bases between the two ends. The germline V gene has CDR1 MGHRA and CDR2 YSYEKL. CDR3 region: CASSHETAKGETQYF. CDR3 DNA sequence: TGCGCCAGCAGCCACGAGACAGCCAAGGGAGAGACCCAGTACTTC.

This chain connects TRBV7-9 to TRBJ2-7, with TRBD2 as a possible D gene (6 bases). This CDR3 is 17 amino acids long. Germline V lookup: CDR1 SEHNR, CDR2 FQNEAQ (reference sequence). V dropped 5 bases and J dropped 4 bases, with 24 bases sitting between them. The chain's CDR3 is CASSHDPGLSVRYEQYF. The CDR3 DNA reads as TGTGCCAGCAGCCACGACCCGGGACTTTCCGTCAGGTACGAGCAGTACTTC.

The chain joins TRBV13 to TRBJ1-2, with D unresolved. This CDR3 has 15 residues. From germline, CDR1 is PRHDT and CDR2 FYEKMQ (reference sequence). V shed 0 bases and J shed 0 bases, with 8 bases lying between them. The CDR3: CASSLGLIPNYGYTF. DNA of the CDR3: TGTGCCAGCAGCTTAGGCCTTATACCTAACTATGGCTACACCTTC.

V gene TRBV6-5 combines with J gene TRBJ2-3, with a tentative D call TRBD2 (5 bases). The germline V gene has CDR1 MNHEY and CDR2 SVGAGI. V lost 2 bases and J 4 bases, leaving 10 bases between the germline ends. CDR3 length: 14 residues. The CDR3 DNA follows: TGTGCCAGCAGTTACGGCCCTAGCTCAGATACGCAGTATTTT. Encoded protein: CASSYGPSSDTQYF.

V and J are TRBV4-1 and TRBJ2-2; 8 bases fit TRBD2. The CDR3 covers 16 residues. Trimming took 8 bases from V and 0 from J; bases not matched to a gene: 8. Germline CDR1 is MGHRA and CDR2 is YSYEKL. The CDR3: CASLPAGAANTGELFF. The CDR3 DNA reads as TGCGCCAGCCTTCCAGCGGGGGCTGCGAACACCGGGGAGCTGTTTTTT.

This chain joins TRBV12-3 or TRBV12-4 and TRBJ2-7; 7 nucleotides align to TRBD1. The CDR3 contains 15 residues. Trimming removed 6 bases from V and 4 bases from J; junction bases left unmatched: 12. The CDR3 bases are TGTGCCAGCAGACAGGGGTCCGCCTATCTTTACGAGCAGTACTTC. This sequence encodes CASRQGSAYLYEQYF.

Written as DNA, the CDR3 is TGTGCCAGCAGCGAAGGGGGGCGCACAGATACGCAGTATTTT. It is translated as CASSEGGRTDTQYF. The chain couples TRBV9 to TRBJ2-3; tentatively, D is TRBD1 or TRBD2 (6 bases each). The V end was cut by 3 bases, the J end by 1 base, with 9 bases between. The CDR3 totals 14 residues. Germline loops: CDR1 SGDLS, CDR2 YYNGEE.

V and J are TRBV29-1 and TRBJ2-1, with D unclear. This CDR3 region has 11 residues. V was clipped by 7 bases and J by 9 bases, with 13 bases between them. Germline values: CDR1 SQVTM, CDR2 ANQGSEA. The CDR3 region has the DNA TGCAGCGCCCGAGGTCTCCGTGAGCAGTTCTTC. As protein: CSARGLREQFF.

The genes are TRBV7-8 and TRBJ2-7, with TRBD1 identical over 7 bases. This CDR3 has 15 amino acids. After removal of 5 bases from V and 3 bases from J, the junction contained 10 bases not matched to a gene. Germline V gives CDR1 SGHVS, CDR2 FQNEAQ. CDR3 nucleotide sequence: TGTGCCAGCAGCGGAAGAGGACAGGATCACTACGAGCAGTACTTC. It specifies CASSGRGQDHYEQYF.

This clonotype was seen only a few times. The chain recombines TRBV6-2 or TRBV6-3 with TRBJ2-1; D perhaps matches TRBD2 (6 bases). The V end lost 6 bases, the J end lost 10 bases, and 13 bases lay between the germline ends. Germline lookup yields CDR1 MNHEY and CDR2 SVGEGT. CDR3 size: 12 residues. CDR3 amino acids: CASSNAAGEQFF. DNA for the CDR3: TGTGCCAGCAGCAACGCGGCGGGGGAGCAGTTCTTC.

In its sample, this clonotype was seen many times. The chain is built from TRBV7-6 and TRBJ2-7; D is uncertain. The CDR3 consists of 14 residues. Trimming left V 5 bases short and J 1 base short, with 12 bases between. CDR1 is SGHVS and CDR2 is FNYEAQ in the germline V gene. The CDR3 spells CASSPPDGSYEQYF. The CDR3 DNA follows: TGTGCCAGCAGCCCTCCGGACGGATCCTACGAGCAGTACTTC. The whole variable domain, remainder taken from reference TRBV7-6 and TRBJ2-7, is GAGVSQSPRYKVTKRGQDVALRCDPISGHVSLYWYRQALGQGPEFLTYFNYEAQQDKSGLPNDRFSAERPEGSISTLTIQRTEQRDSAMYRCASSPPDGSYEQYFGPGTRLTVT.

This clonotype was observed many times. This chain links TRBV20-1 with TRBJ1-2; 8 nucleotides match TRBD1. Germline CDR1 DFQATT, CDR2 SNEGSKA (reference sequence). This CDR3 has 11 residues. Losses at the gene ends were 6 bases for V and 6 bases for J; bases not matched to a gene: 3. As DNA, the CDR3 is TGCAGTGCCGACAGGGGCGATGGCTACACCTTC. Its protein product is CSADRGDGYTF.

V is TRBV6-5 and J is TRBJ2-2; D gene uncertain. CDR1 and CDR2 (germline): MNHEY, SVGAGI. The CDR3 contains 13 residues. V lost 2 bases to trimming and J lost 6 bases, with 7 bases between them. The CDR3 loop reads CASSYIPSGELFF. CDR3 nucleotides: TGTGCCAGCAGTTACATACCGTCCGGGGAGCTGTTTTTT.

The V call is TRBV12-3 or TRBV12-4, the J call TRBJ2-3; 9 bases are shared with TRBD2. This CDR3 has 15 residues. Unmatched junction bases numbered 11, after V lost 7 bases and J lost 6 bases. Here the CDR3 reads CASNPSGAAGDTQYF. The DNA of the CDR3 is TGTGCCAGCAACCCTAGCGGGGCGGCGGGTGATACGCAGTATTTT.